This T cell receptor beta chain was recovered during a study of Ad26.COV2.S vaccination and SARS-CoV-2 variants. Broader study findings: Vaccine recipients surpassed placebo recipients in spike-specific TCR breadth. Total T cell responses were possibly underestimated by TCR breadth and depth analyses.

Method: immunoSEQ multiplex PCR; TCRdb's copy keeps in-frame clones and lacks some. The sample holds around 450,000 clones, roughly nine tenths seen once. With V trimmed by 2 bases and J by 7 bases, 8 bases remained unmatched. The V gene's germline CDR1 is SGHNT and CDR2 YYREEE (reference sequence). The CDR3 has 14 residues. A remark on this clone: The target antigen is unknown.

Treatment of the sample: over 15 received Ad26.COV2.S at low or high dose, single or two shots; roughly 5 received placebo; per-sample allocation not given. Each sample was drawn 63 days after the first injection (of vaccine or placebo). In Boston, an adult donor aged 18-55 years took part. It was Wuhan-strain SARS-CoV-2 spike that the Ad26 vaccine vector expressed. This sequence was found in a person aged 18-65 years who received the Ad26.COV2.S COVID-19 vaccine or a placebo. This sample comprised peripheral blood, obtained in a trial of Ad26.COV2.S vaccine versus placebo. The chain carries TRBV5-4 and TRBJ1-1; the match to TRBD1 covers 7 bases. In DNA, the CDR3 is TGTGCCAGCAGCTTTAGGAGGGGGCTTGATGAAGCTTTCTTT. This translates into CASSFRRGLDEAFF.